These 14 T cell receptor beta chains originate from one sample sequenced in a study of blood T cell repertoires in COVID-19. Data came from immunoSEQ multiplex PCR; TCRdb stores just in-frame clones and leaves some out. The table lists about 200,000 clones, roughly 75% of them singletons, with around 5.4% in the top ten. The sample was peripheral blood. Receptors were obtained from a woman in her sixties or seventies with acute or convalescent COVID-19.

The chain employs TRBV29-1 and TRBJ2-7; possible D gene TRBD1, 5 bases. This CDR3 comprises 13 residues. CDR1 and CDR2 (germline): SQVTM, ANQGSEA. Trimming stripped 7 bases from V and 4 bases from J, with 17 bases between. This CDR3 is CSAETDIPYEQYF. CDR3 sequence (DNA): TGCAGCGCAGAGACAGATATTCCTTACGAGCAGTACTTC.

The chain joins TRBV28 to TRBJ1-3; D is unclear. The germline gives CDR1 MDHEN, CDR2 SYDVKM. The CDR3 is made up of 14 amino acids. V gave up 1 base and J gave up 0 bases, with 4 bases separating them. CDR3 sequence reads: CASSLFFSGNTIYF. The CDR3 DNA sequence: TGTGCCAGCAGTTTATTCTTCTCTGGAAACACCATATATTTT.

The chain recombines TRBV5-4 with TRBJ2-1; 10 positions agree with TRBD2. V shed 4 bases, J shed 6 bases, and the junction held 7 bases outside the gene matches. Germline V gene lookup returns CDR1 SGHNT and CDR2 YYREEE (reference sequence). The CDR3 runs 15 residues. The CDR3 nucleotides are TGTGCCAGCAGCCGCGGACTAGCGGTGTTCAATGAGCAGTTCTTC. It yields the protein CASSRGLAVFNEQFF.

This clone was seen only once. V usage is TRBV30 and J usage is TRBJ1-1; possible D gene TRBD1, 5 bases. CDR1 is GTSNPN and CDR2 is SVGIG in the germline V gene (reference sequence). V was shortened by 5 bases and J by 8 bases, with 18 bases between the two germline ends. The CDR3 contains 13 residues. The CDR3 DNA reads TGTGCCTGGGCCCATCGGCCAGGGTCCGAAGCTTTCTTT. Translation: CAWAHRPGSEAFF.

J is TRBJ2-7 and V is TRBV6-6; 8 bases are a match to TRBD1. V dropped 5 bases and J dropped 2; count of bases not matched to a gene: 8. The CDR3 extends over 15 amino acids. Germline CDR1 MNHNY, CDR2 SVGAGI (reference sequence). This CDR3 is CASSQPGQATYEQYF. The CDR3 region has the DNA TGTGCCAGCAGTCAGCCGGGACAGGCGACCTACGAGCAGTACTTC.

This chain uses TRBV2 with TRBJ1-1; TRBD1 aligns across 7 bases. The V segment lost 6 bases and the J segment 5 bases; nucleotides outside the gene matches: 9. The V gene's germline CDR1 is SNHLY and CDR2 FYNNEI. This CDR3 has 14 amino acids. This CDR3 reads CASSVDRAETEAFF. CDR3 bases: TGTGCCAGCAGCGTAGACAGGGCTGAAACTGAAGCTTTCTTT. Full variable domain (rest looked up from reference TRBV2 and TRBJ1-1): EPEVTQTPSHQVTQMGQEVILRCVPISNHLYFYWYRQILGQKVEFLVSFYNNEISEKSEIFDDQFSVERPDGSNFTLKIRSTKLEDSAMYFCASSVDRAETEAFFGQGTRLTVV.

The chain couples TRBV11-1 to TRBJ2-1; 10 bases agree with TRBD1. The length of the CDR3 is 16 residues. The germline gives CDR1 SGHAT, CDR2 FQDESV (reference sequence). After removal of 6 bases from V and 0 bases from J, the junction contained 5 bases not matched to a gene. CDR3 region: CASSWDRGSSYNEQFF. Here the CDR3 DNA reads TGTGCCAGCAGTTGGGACAGGGGTAGCTCCTACAATGAGCAGTTCTTC.

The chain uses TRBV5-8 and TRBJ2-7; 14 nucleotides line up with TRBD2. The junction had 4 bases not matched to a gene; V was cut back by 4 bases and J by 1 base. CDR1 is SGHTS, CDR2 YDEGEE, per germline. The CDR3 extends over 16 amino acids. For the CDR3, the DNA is TGTGCCAGCAGCATAGGGACTAGCGGGAGATCCTACGAGCAGTACTTC. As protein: CASSIGTSGRSYEQYF.

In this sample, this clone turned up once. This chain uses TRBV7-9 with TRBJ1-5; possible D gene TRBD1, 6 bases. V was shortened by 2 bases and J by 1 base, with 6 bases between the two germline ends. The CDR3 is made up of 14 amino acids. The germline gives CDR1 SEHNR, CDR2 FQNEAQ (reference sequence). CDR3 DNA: TGTGCCAGCAGCTTAAGGGGGAGCAATCAGCCCCAGCATTTT. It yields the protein CASSLRGSNQPQHF.

CDR3 region: CASSLGLAGDEQYF. In DNA, the CDR3 is TGTGCCAGCAGTTTAGGGCTAGCGGGAGACGAGCAGTACTTC. The chain joins TRBV27 to TRBJ2-7; the match to TRBD2 covers 10 bases. CDR1 and CDR2 from the germline V gene are MNHEY and SMNVEV (reference sequence). The CDR3 sequence is 14 residues long. V shed 2 bases and J 5 bases; nucleotides not matched to a gene: 3.

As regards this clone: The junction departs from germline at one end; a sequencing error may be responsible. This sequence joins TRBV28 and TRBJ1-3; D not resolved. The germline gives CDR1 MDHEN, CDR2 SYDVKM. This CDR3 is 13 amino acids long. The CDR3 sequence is CASSLAKTAAFFF. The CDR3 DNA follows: TGTGCCAGCAGTCTAGCTAAGACGGCGGCATTCTTCTTT.

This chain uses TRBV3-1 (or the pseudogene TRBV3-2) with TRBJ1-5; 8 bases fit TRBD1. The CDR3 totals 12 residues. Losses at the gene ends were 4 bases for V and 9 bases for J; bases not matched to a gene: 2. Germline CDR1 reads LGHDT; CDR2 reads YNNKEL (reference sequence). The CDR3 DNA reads TGTGCCAGCAGCCCAGGGACAGGGCCCCAGCATTTT. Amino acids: CASSPGTGPQHF.

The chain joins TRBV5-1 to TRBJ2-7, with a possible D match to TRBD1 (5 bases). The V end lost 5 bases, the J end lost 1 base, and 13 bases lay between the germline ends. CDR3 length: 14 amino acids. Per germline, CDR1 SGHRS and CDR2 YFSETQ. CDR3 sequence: CASRVGAGSYEQYF. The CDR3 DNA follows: TGCGCCAGCAGGGTAGGGGCAGGGTCCTACGAGCAGTACTTC.

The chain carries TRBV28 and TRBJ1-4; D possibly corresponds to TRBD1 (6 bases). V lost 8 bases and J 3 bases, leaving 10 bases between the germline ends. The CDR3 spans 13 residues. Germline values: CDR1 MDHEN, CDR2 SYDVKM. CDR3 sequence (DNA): TGTGCCAGCTCCAGGACAGCTAATGAAAAACTGTTTTTT. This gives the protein CASSRTANEKLFF.